The 24 T cell receptor beta chains below all came from one sample that was sequenced in a study of shared clonotypes between healthy human individuals. Repertoires were generated with immunoSEQ multiplex PCR, while TCRdb's copy carries only in-frame clones and drops some. Of some 1,900,000 clones listed, just under 95% were seen once; the top ten hold 1% to 1.5%. Positively selected for CCR7, the CD45RO-negative cells used as naive CD8 cells excluded terminally differentiated effector memory CD45RA+ cells. Sequences were obtained from naive CD8+ T cells sorted from blood. These receptors originate from a young man in good health.

CDR3 in DNA: TGTGCCAGCGGGCTCGGGGGGCCAAACACCGGGGAGCTGTTTTTT. It translates to CASGLGGPNTGELFF. V gene TRBV27 combines with J gene TRBJ2-2; TRBD2 might be the D (7 bases). The CDR3 totals 15 residues. In germline, CDR1 is MNHEY, CDR2 SMNVEV (reference sequence). V dropped 8 bases and J dropped 2 bases, with 15 bases sitting between them.

This clone has just one count. The CDR3 nucleotides read TGTGCCAGCAGAGACCCGACAGGGGCTGTAGACACCATATATTTT. Residues: CASRDPTGAVDTIYF. This chain connects TRBV2 to TRBJ1-3, with 8 bases that match TRBD1. Germline lookup yields CDR1 SNHLY and CDR2 FYNNEI. This CDR3 contains 15 residues. Trimming removed 6 bases from V and 8 bases from J; junction bases left unmatched: 12.

The table lists this clone with a count of one. The chain combines TRBV5-1 with TRBJ2-7; TRBD1 might be the D (5 bases). The length of the CDR3 is 16 residues. The V gene lost 0 bases and the J gene lost 4 bases, with 17 bases spanning the gap. Per the germline V gene, CDR1 is SGHRS and CDR2 is YFSETQ. CDR3 in amino acids: CASSLGADTSRYEQYF. As DNA, the CDR3 is TGCGCCAGCAGCTTGGGCGCGGACACATCCCGTTACGAGCAGTACTTC.

V is TRBV5-6 and J is TRBJ2-1; D possibly corresponds to TRBD2 (5 bases). The length of the CDR3 is 13 residues. Germline assignment: CDR1 SGHDT and CDR2 YYEEEE. Trimming removed 4 bases from V and 7 bases from J, with 12 bases in between. This chain's CDR3 is CASSPFRGNEQFF. The CDR3 DNA sequence: TGTGCCAGCAGCCCTTTTCGGGGTAATGAGCAGTTCTTC.

The V call is TRBV9, the J call TRBJ2-7; D not resolved. The CDR3 consists of 15 residues. Trimming shortened V by 0 bases and J by 0 bases, and 10 bases separated the two germline ends. The germline V gene encodes CDR1 SGDLS and CDR2 YYNGEE. The DNA of the CDR3 is TGTGCCAGCAGCGTAGAGGCGGCCAGCTCCTACGAGCAGTACTTC. Amino acid sequence: CASSVEAASSYEQYF.

The chain couples TRBV4-1 to TRBJ1-1; a weak D match, TRBD1 (5 bases). Germline V gene lookup returns CDR1 MGHRA and CDR2 YSYEKL. The CDR3 spans 16 residues. The V gene lost 0 bases and the J gene lost 1 base, with 12 bases spanning the gap. The CDR3 sequence is CASSQDSGTQNTEAFF. CDR3 bases: TGCGCCAGCAGCCAAGACTCAGGGACGCAGAACACTGAAGCTTTCTTT.

In regard to this clone: The sample contains more than one DNA sequence encoding this CDR3. The chain has TRBV28 and TRBJ1-1; D call uncertain. Germline V gives CDR1 MDHEN, CDR2 SYDVKM. The CDR3 is made up of 12 amino acids. The V and J ends lost 5 bases and 4 bases respectively, with 8 bases between them. The CDR3 DNA reads as TGTGCCAGCAGTCGCCGGAGCACTGAAGCTTTCTTT. Amino acids: CASSRRSTEAFF.

Details on this clone: Other DNA sequences within the sample encode an identical CDR3. The rearrangement links TRBV5-6 to TRBJ2-7; a possible D gene is TRBD1 (6 bases). Germline CDR1 and CDR2: SGHDT and YYEEEE. V was trimmed by 4 bases and J by 1 base, leaving 9 bases between them. The CDR3 is 13 amino acids. CDR3 residues: CASSPTGSYEQYF. The CDR3 DNA is TGTGCCAGCAGCCCGACAGGATCCTACGAGCAGTACTTC.

This chain links TRBV6-5 with TRBJ1-2; 8 nucleotides agree with TRBD1. Germline CDR1 MNHEY, CDR2 SVGAGI. J lost 4 bases, V lost 0 bases, and 7 bases had no gene match. The CDR3 length is 16 residues. Here the CDR3 DNA reads TGTGCCAGCAGTTACTCACTACAGGGGGTGAGCTATGGCTACACCTTC. It specifies CASSYSLQGVSYGYTF.

The rearrangement joins TRBV18 to TRBJ2-3; no clear D. CDR1 and CDR2 (germline): KGHSH, LQKENI. This CDR3 spans 16 amino acids. V shed 0 bases and J shed 4 bases, with 14 bases lying between them. CDR3 sequence reads: CASSPPTYNWADTQYF. The CDR3 region has the DNA TGTGCCAGCTCACCACCGACCTATAACTGGGCAGATACGCAGTATTTT. Variable domain in full (rest from reference TRBV18 and TRBJ2-3): NAGVMQNPRHLVRRRGQEARLRCSPMKGHSHVYWYRQLPEEGLKFMVYLQKENIIDESGMPKERFSAEFPKEGPSILRIQQVVRGDSAAYFCASSPPTYNWADTQYFGPGTRLTVL.

In regard to this clone: Other DNA sequences of this sample code for an identical CDR3. The rearrangement uses TRBV27 and TRBJ1-6; maybe TRBD1 (5 bases). Germline loops: CDR1 MNHEY, CDR2 SMNVEV (reference sequence). The CDR3 runs to 16 residues. Trimming pared 3 bases from V and 1 base from J, leaving 10 bases between. The CDR3 bases are TGTGCCAGCAGTTTGGGACCGGGGTCCTATAATTCACCCCTCCACTTT. It yields the protein CASSLGPGSYNSPLHF.

J is TRBJ2-5 and V is TRBV9; 10 nucleotides align to TRBD2. The CDR3 loop spans 15 amino acids. Germline V gives CDR1 SGDLS, CDR2 YYNGEE. V lost 2 bases and J lost 3; bases outside the gene matches: 4. This CDR3 is CASSVGTSEEETQYF. The CDR3 DNA is TGTGCCAGCAGCGTCGGGACTAGCGAAGAAGAGACCCAGTACTTC.

J is TRBJ2-7 and V is TRBV11-1; TRBD2 matches at 8 bases. V was pared by 0 bases and J by 5 bases, with 12 bases of the junction left unmatched. CDR1 is SGHAT, CDR2 FQDESV, per germline (reference sequence). The CDR3 has 17 amino acids. CDR3 in DNA: TGTGCCAGCAGCTTAGCCCCTTGGGAGCGGGGGTCCAACGAGCAGTACTTC. Encoded protein: CASSLAPWERGSNEQYF.

The rearrangement uses TRBV12-2 and TRBJ1-2. TRBV12-2 is a known pseudogene. The CDR3 has 16 amino acids. CDR3 amino acids: CASRPQTGALNYGYTF. The CDR3 DNA sequence: TGTGCAAGTCGCCCGCAAACGGGGGCACTTAACTATGGCTACACCTTC.

The genes are TRBV5-1 and TRBJ2-7; 13 bases align to TRBD2. The germline CDR1 and CDR2 sequences are SGHRS and YFSETQ. V lost 4 bases and J lost 5; bases outside the gene matches: 12. This CDR3 region has 17 residues. The CDR3 region has the DNA TGCGCCAGCAGCGACGGACTAGCGGGGGCCACCCTAGACGAGCAGTACTTC. Its translation: CASSDGLAGATLDEQYF.

This chain connects TRBV19 to TRBJ1-1; D possibly corresponds to TRBD1 (5 bases). V lost 5 bases and J lost 1, with 8 bases in between. CDR3 size: 13 residues. From germline, CDR1 is LNHDA and CDR2 SQIVND (reference sequence). This CDR3 reads CASSGRANTEAFF. Written as DNA, the CDR3 is TGTGCCAGTAGTGGCAGGGCGAACACTGAAGCTTTCTTT. Variable domain in full (rest from reference TRBV19 and TRBJ1-1): DGGITQSPKYLFRKEGQNVTLSCEQNLNHDAMYWYRQDPGQGLRLIYYSQIVNDFQKGDIAEGYSVSREKKESFPLTVTSAQKNPTAFYLCASSGRANTEAFFGQGTRLTVV.

This chain joins TRBV5-6 and TRBJ2-7, with 7 positions matching TRBD2. The trim removed 5 bases at V and 1 base at J, leaving 9 bases unmatched. Germline lookup yields CDR1 SGHDT and CDR2 YYEEEE. The CDR3 has 15 amino acids. The CDR3 sequence: CASSRTGTKSYEQYF. The DNA of the CDR3 is TGTGCCAGCAGTCGCACCGGGACTAAGTCCTACGAGCAGTACTTC.

Concerning this clone itself: Relative to the germline gene, one junction end is altered; a read error may explain this. V gene TRBV19 combines with J gene TRBJ2-7; 9 positions agree with TRBD2. This CDR3 comprises 17 residues. CDR1 and CDR2 (germline): LNHDA, SQIVND (reference sequence). CDR3 amino acids: CASSIDRGSGSDYGQYF. The CDR3 nucleotides are TGTGCCAGTAGTATAGATCGAGGTAGCGGGAGTGACTACGGGCAGTACTTC.

The chain has TRBV6-4 and TRBJ2-7, with D possibly being TRBD2 (11 bases). V was clipped by 8 bases and J by 3 bases, with 29 bases between them. CDR1 and CDR2 (germline): MRHNA, SNTAGT. The CDR3 has 18 amino acids. CDR3 nucleotides: TGTGCCAGCGGAAAGGACAGGGGGAGGCTAGCGGGAGGCTACGAGCAGTACTTC. The encoded protein is CASGKDRGRLAGGYEQYF.

In the case of this clone: This sample includes further DNA sequences coding for the same CDR3. The chain couples TRBV5-4 to TRBJ2-7; D is undetermined. Germline V gene data show CDR1 as SGHNT and CDR2 as YYREEE (reference sequence). Trimming removed 0 bases from V and 1 base from J, with 5 bases in between. The CDR3 loop spans 13 amino acids. In DNA, the CDR3 is TGTGCCAGCAGCTTGGAGGATTCCTACGAGCAGTACTTC. It yields the protein CASSLEDSYEQYF.

The genes are TRBV28 and TRBJ1-4, with D possibly TRBD1 on 6 matching bases. Trimming left V 5 bases short and J 5 bases short, with 15 bases between. CDR3 length equals 15 residues. Looked up from germline, CDR1 is MDHEN and CDR2 is SYDVKM. CDR3 in amino acids: CASSLNRDLNEKLFF. In DNA form, the CDR3 reads TGTGCCAGCAGTCTAAACAGGGATTTAAATGAAAAACTGTTTTTT.

With regard to this clone: Being one base from a much bigger clone, this may be a read error. V gene TRBV4-3 combines with J gene TRBJ2-7, with 8 positions matching TRBD1. V lost 1 base and J lost 2; bases outside the gene matches: 4. Looked up from germline, CDR1 is LGHNA and CDR2 is YSLEER. The CDR3 spans 15 residues. Written as DNA, the CDR3 is TGCGCCAGCAGCCAAGTCTGGACAGGGCCCTACGAGCAGTACTTC. It encodes CASSQVWTGPYEQYF.

The chain carries TRBV6-6 and TRBJ2-5, with D possibly being TRBD1 (5 bases). The CDR3 consists of 13 residues. Looked up from germline, CDR1 is MNHNY and CDR2 is SVGAGI (reference sequence). The CDR3 here is CDHPQGYQETQYF. The CDR3 DNA reads TGTGACCACCCCCAGGGATACCAAGAGACCCAGTACTTC.

On this clone itself: Its ends do not fully match the called genes, so a read error is possible. The chain uses TRBV2 and TRBJ1-6; no clear D. CDR3 length equals 14 residues. Germline V gene data show CDR1 as SNHLY and CDR2 as FYNNEI. The CDR3 sequence: CASATETYNPPLHF. The CDR3 DNA reads TGTGCCAGCGCGACGGAAACCTATAATCCACCCCTCCACTTT.